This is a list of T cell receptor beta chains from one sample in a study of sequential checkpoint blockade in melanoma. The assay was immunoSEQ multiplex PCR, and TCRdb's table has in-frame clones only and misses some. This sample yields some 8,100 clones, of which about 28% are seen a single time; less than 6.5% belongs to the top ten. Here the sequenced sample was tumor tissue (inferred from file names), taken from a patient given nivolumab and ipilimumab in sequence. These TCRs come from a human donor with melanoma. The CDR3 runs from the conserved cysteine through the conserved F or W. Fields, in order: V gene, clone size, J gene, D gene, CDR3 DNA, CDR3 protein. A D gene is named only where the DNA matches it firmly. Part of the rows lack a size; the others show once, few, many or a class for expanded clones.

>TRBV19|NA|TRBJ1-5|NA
TGTGCCAGTAGTCTGGCGGGCTCCAATCAGCCCCAGCATTTT
CASSLAGSNQPQHF
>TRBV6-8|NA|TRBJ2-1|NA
TGTGCCAGCACCCCTTCCGGGGTAGCCGGGGGTGAGCAGTTCTTC
CASTPSGVAGGEQFF
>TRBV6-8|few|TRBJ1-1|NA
TGTGCCATCAGTACCACAGGGTCGAGCACTGAAGCTTTCTTT
CAISTTGSSTEAFF
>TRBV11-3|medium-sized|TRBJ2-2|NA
TGTGCCAGCAGCCGATCAGGGACAACCGGGGAGCTGTTTTTT
CASSRSGTTGELFF
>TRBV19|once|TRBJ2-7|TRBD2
TGTGCCAGTAGTTCTCCAGAGGGACTAGCGGGCACCTACGAGCAGTACTTC
CASSSPEGLAGTYEQYF
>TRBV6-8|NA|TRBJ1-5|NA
TGTGCCAGCAGTGGGACTCATAGCAATCAGCCCCAGCATTTT
CASSGTHSNQPQHF
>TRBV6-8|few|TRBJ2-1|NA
TGTGCCAGCAGTCCCTTTACGTCGGCTGGATCCGACAATGAGCAGTTCTTC
CASSPFTSAGSDNEQFF
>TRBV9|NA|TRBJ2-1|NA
TGTGCCAGCAGTGGAGCTAGTTCCGGTGAGCAGTTCTTC
CASSGASSGEQFF
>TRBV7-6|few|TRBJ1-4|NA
TGTGCCAGCAGCTTGGATTGGTCAACTAATGAAAAACTGTTTTTT
CASSLDWSTNEKLFF
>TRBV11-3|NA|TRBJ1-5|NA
TGTGCCAGCAGCTCTGGTGCTTATAGCAATCAGCCCCAGCATTTT
CASSSGAYSNQPQHF
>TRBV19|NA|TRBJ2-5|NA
TGTGCCAGTAGTATTAGAGAGACCCAGTACTTC
CASSIRETQYF
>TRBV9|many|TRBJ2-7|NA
TGTGCCAGCAGTGAATGGACAAGCTTCTACGAGCAGTACTTC
CASSEWTSFYEQYF
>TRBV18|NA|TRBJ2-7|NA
TGTGCCAGCTCACCACGACACTCCTACGAGCAGTACTTC
CASSPRHSYEQYF
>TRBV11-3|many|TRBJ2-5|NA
TGTGCCAGCAGCTTAGTTTCTGCGGGGGCGGAGACCCAGTACTTC
CASSLVSAGAETQYF
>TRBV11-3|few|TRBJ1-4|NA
TGTGCCAGCAGCCTAATACCCCTGGAGGGTGAAAAACTGTTTTTT
CASSLIPLEGEKLFF
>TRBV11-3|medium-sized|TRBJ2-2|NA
TGTGCCAGCAGCTTGGTCGAGGGGATAGACACCGGGGAGCTGTTTTTT
CASSLVEGIDTGELFF
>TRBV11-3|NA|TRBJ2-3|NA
TGTGCCAGCAGCTTCGGGCAGAGCACAGATACGCAGTATTTT
CASSFGQSTDTQYF
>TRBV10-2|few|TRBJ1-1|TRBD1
TGCGCCAGCAGTGGGGACAGGGTTGAAGCTTTCTTT
CASSGDRVEAFF
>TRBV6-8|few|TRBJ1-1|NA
TGTGCCAGCAGTTACGTGGGAGTCACTGAAGCTTTCTTT
CASSYVGVTEAFF
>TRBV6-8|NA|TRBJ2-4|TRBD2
TGTGCCATCAGTGGGGGGGACGCAACCAAAAACATTCAGTACTTC
CAISGGDATKNIQYF
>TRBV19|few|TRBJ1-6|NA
TGTGCCAGTAGTCTGCGTACAGGGTTTCGCTCACCCCTCCACTTT
CASSLRTGFRSPLHF
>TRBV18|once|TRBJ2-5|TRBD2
TGTGCCAGCTCACCGCTAGCGGGAGAATCGGGGACCCAGTACTTC
CASSPLAGESGTQYF
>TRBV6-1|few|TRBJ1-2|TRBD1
TGTGCCAGCAGTGAAGGACAGGGTAGGCGCTACACCTTC
CASSEGQGRRYTF
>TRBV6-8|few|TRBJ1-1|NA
TGTGCCATCAGTTACAGGCCCAACACTGAAGCTTTCTTT
CAISYRPNTEAFF
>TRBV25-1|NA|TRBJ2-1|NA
TGTGCCAGCAGTGAAAGGGGCCAAACAAGCGAGTACAATGAGCAGTTCTTC
CASSERGQTSEYNEQFF
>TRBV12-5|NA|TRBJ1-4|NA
TGTGCTAGTGGGGGGACTTTCGATGAAAAACTGTTTTTT
CASGGTFDEKLFF
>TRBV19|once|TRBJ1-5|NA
TGTGCCAGTAGTATAGGAGGGCGAGGCAATCAGCCCCAGCATTTT
CASSIGGRGNQPQHF
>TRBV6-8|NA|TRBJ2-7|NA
TGTGCCAGCAGTTACAGGGGACACTACGAGCAGTACTTC
CASSYRGHYEQYF
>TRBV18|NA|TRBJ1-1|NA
TGTGCCAGCTCACCCAGATTTGTCCAGAGAGGGGCGCCTCACACTGAAGCTTTCTTT
CASSPRFVQRGAPHTEAFF
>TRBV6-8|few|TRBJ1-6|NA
TGTGCCAGCAGAAGAGAAAACAGACAGTTCGCACCCCTCCACTTT
CASRRENRQFAPLHF
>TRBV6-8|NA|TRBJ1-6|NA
TGTGCCAGCAGTTACCTCAGGGGCGGGAGCTCCTATAATTCACCCCTCCACTTT
CASSYLRGGSSYNSPLHF
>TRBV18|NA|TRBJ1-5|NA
TGTGCCAGCTCATCCCGAGATGGAGATCAGCCCCAGCATTTT
CASSSRDGDQPQHF
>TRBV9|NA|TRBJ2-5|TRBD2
TGTGCCAGCAGCGATGGGATAGCGGGAGGAAGTGGAGAGACCCAGTACTTC
CASSDGIAGGSGETQYF
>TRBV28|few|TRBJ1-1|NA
TGTGCCAGCAGTGACCCAGGACTGCTCACTGAAGCTTTCTTT
CASSDPGLLTEAFF
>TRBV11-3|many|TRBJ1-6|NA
TGTGCCAGCAAATCAGCAGGGGCCGCTTGGTTTCCCCTCCACTTT
CASKSAGAAWFPLHF
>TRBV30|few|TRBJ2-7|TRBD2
TGTGCCTGGACCTATTCGGGAGGCGAGCAGTACTTC
CAWTYSGGEQYF
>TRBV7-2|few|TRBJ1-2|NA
TGTGCCAGCAGCTTACGCAGGGTTAGTGGCTACACCTTC
CASSLRRVSGYTF
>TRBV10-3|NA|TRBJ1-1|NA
TGTGCCATCAGTGAGGGGGCGGGGAGAAACACTGAAGCTTTCTTT
CAISEGAGRNTEAFF
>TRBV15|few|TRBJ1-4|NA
TGTGCCACCAGCAGAGGGCAGGGGAATGAAAAACTGTTTTTT
CATSRGQGNEKLFF
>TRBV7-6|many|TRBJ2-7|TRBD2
TGTGCCAGCAGCTTATTACAGCTCGGGACTAGCGGGAGGTGGAAATCCGAGCAGTACTTC
CASSLLQLGTSGRWKSEQYF
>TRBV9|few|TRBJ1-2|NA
TGTGCCAGCAGCGTAGGTTCAGGGAACTATGGCTACACCTTC
CASSVGSGNYGYTF
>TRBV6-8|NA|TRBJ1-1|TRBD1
TGTGCCAGCAGTGGCCGGACAGGGGACACTGAAGCTTTCTTT
CASSGRTGDTEAFF